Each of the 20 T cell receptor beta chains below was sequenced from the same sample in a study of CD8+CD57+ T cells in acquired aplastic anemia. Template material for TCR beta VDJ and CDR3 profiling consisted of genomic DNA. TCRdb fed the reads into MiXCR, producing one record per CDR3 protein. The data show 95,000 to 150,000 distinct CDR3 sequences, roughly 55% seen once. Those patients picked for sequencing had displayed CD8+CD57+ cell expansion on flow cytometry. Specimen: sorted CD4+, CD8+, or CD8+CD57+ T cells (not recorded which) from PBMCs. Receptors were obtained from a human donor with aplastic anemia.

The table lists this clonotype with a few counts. CDR3: CATSRETVYEQYF. Written as DNA, the CDR3 is TGTGCCACCAGCAGAGAGACAGTATACGAGCAGTACTTC. This chain joins TRBV15 and TRBJ2-7, with TRBD1 as a possible D gene (5 bases). Per germline, CDR1 LNHNV and CDR2 YYDKDF (reference sequence). There are 13 residues in the CDR3. Trimming pared 0 bases from V and 4 bases from J, leaving 7 bases between.

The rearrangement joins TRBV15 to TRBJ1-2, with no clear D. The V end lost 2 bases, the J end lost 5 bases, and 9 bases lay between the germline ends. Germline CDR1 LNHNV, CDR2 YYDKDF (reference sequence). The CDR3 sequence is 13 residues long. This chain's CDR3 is CATSRPTEYGYTF. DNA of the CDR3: TGTGCCACCAGCAGACCTACAGAGTATGGCTACACCTTC.

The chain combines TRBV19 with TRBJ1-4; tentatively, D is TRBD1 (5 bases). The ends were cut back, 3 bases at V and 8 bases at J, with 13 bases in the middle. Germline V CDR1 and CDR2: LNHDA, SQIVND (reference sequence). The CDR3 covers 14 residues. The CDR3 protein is CASSIGQGDEKLFF. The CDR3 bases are TGTGCCAGTAGTATCGGCCAGGGCGACGAAAAACTGTTTTTT.

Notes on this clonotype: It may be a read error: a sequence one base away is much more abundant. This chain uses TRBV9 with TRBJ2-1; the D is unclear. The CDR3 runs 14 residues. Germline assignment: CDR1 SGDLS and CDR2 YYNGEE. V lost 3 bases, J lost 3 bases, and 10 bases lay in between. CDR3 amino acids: CASSADGGYNEQFF. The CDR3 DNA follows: TGTGCCAGCAGCGCAGACGGCGGCTACAATGAGCAGTTCTTC.

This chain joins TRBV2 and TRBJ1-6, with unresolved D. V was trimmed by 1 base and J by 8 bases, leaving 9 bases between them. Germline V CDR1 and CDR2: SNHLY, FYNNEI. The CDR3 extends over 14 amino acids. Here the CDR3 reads CASSEGLDYSPLHF. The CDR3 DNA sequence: TGTGCCAGCAGTGAAGGTCTGGATTATTCACCCCTCCACTTT.

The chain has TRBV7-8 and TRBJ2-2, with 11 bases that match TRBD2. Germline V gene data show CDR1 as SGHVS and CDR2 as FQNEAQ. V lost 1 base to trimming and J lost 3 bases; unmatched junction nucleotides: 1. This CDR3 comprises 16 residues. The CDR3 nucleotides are TGTGCCAGCAGCTTAGAGACTAGCGGGGACACCGGGGAGCTGTTTTTT. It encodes CASSLETSGDTGELFF.

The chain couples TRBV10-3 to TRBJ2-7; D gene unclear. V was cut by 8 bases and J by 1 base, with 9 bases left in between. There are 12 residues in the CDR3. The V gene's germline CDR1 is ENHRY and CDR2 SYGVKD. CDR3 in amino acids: CAIRAESYEQYF. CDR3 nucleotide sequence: TGTGCCATCCGGGCCGAATCCTACGAGCAGTACTTC.

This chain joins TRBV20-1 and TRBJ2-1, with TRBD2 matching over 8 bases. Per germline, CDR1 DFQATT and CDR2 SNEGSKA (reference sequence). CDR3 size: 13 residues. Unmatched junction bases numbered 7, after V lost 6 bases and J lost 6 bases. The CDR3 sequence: CSAPPLAGNEQFF. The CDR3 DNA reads TGCAGTGCCCCCCCCCTAGCGGGCAATGAGCAGTTCTTC.

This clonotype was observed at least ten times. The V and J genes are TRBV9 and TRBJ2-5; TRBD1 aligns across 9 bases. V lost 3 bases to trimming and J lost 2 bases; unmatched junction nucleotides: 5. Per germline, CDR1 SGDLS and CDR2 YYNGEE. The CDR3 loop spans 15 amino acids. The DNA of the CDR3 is TGTGCCAGCAGCGATGGGACAGGGATTCAAGAGACCCAGTACTTC. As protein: CASSDGTGIQETQYF.

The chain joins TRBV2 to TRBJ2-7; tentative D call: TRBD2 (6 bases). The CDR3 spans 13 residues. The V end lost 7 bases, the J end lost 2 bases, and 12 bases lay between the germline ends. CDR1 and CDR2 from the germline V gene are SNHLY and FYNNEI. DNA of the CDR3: TGTGCCAGCACCGGGACTCTCACCTACGAGCAGTACTTC. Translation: CASTGTLTYEQYF.

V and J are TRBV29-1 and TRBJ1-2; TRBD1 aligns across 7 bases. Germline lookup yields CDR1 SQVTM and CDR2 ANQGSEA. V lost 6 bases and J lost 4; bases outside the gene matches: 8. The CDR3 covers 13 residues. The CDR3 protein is CSVTTGFAYGYTF. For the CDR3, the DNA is TGCAGCGTGACGACAGGGTTTGCCTATGGCTACACCTTC.

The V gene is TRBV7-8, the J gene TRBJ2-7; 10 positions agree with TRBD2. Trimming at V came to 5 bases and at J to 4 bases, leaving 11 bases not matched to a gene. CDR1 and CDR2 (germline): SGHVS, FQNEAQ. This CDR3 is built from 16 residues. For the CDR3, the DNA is TGTGCCAGCAGCATCATAAGCGGGGGGGCCGCGTACGAGCAGTACTTC. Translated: CASSIISGGAAYEQYF.

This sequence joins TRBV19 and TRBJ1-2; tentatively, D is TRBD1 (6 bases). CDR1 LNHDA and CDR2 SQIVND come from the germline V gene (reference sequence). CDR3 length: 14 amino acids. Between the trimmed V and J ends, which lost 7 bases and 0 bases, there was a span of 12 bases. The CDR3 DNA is TGTGCCAGTACCACGGACAGCACTAACTATGGCTACACCTTC. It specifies CASTTDSTNYGYTF.

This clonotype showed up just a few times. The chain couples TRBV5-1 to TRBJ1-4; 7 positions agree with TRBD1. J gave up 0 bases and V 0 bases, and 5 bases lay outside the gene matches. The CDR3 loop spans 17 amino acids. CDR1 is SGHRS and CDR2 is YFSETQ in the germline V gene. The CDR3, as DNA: TGCGCCAGCAGCTTGGGACAGGGATTTGCAACTAATGAAAAACTGTTTTTT. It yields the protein CASSLGQGFATNEKLFF.

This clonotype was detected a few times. CDR3 amino acids: CSARESTDTQYF. For the CDR3, the DNA is TGCAGTGCTAGGGAAAGCACAGATACGCAGTATTTT. The rearrangement uses TRBV20-1 and TRBJ2-3, with D uncertain. The germline V and J ends were trimmed by 3 bases and 0 bases, with 4 bases remaining between them. There are 12 residues in the CDR3. Looked up from germline, CDR1 is DFQATT and CDR2 is SNEGSKA (reference sequence).

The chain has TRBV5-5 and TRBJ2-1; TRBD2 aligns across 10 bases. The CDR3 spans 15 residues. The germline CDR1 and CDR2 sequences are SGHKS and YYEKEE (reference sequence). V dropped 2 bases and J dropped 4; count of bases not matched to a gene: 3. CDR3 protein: CASSFEAGGYNEQFF. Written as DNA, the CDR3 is TGTGCCAGCAGCTTCGAAGCGGGAGGGTACAATGAGCAGTTCTTC. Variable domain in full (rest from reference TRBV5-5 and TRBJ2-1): DAGVTQSPTHLIKTRGQQVTLRCSPISGHKSVSWYQQVLGQGPQFIFQYYEKEERGRGNFPDRFSARQFPNYSSELNVNALLLGDSALYLCASSFEAGGYNEQFFGPGTRLTVL.

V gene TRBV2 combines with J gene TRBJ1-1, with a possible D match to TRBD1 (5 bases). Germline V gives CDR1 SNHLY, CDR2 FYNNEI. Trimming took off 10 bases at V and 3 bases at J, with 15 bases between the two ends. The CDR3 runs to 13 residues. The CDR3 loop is CATMDTTHTEAFF. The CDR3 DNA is TGTGCCACGATGGACACCACACACACTGAAGCTTTCTTT. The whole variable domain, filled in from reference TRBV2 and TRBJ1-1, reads EPEVTQTPSHQVTQMGQEVILRCVPISNHLYFYWYRQILGQKVEFLVSFYNNEISEKSEIFDDQFSVERPDGSNFTLKIRSTKLEDSAMYFCATMDTTHTEAFFGQGTRLTVV.

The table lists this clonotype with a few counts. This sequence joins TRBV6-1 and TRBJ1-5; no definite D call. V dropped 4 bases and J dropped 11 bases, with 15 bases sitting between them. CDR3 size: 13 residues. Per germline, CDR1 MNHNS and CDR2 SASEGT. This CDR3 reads CASSGRVGETQHF. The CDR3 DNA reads TGTGCCAGCAGTGGTAGGGTGGGTGAGACCCAGCATTTT.

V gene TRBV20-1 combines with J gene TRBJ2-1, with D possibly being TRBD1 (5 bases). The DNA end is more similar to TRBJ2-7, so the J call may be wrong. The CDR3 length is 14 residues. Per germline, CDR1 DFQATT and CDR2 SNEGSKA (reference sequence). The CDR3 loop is CSARGGRSSYEQYF. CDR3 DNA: TGCAGTGCTAGAGGGGGCCGAAGCTCCTACGAGCAGTACTTC.

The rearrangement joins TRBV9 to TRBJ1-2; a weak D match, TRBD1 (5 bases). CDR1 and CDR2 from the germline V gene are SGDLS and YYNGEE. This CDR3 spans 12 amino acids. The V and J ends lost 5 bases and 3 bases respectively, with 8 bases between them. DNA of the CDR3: TGTGCCAGCAGACAGGAATACTATGGCTACACCTTC. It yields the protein CASRQEYYGYTF. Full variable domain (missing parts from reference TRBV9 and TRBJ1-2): DSGVTQTPKHLITATGQRVTLRCSPRSGDLSVYWYQQSLDQGLQFLIQYYNGEERAKGNILERFSAQQFPDLHSELNLSSLELGDSALYFCASRQEYYGYTFGSGTRLTVV.